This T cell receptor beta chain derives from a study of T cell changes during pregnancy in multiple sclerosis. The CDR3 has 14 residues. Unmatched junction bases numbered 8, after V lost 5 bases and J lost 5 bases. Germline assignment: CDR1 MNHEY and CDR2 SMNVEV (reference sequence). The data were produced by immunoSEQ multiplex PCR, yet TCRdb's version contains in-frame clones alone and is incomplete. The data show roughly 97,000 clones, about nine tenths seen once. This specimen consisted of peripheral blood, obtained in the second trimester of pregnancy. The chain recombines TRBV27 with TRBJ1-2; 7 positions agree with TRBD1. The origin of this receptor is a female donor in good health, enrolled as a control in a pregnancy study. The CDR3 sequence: CASSQPGQTYGYTF. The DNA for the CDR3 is TGTGCCAGCAGTCAGCCGGGACAGACTTATGGCTACACCTTC.